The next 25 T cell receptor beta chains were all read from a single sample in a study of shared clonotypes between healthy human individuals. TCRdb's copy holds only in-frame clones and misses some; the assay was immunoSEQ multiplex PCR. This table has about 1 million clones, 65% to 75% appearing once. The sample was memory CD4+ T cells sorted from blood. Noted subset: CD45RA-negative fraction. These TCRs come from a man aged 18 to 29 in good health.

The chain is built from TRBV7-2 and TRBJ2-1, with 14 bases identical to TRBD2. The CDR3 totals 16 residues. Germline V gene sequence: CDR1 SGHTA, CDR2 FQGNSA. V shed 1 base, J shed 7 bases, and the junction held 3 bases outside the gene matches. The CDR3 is CASSLGLAGGVNEQFF. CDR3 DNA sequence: TGTGCCAGCAGCTTAGGACTAGCGGGAGGGGTGAATGAGCAGTTCTTC. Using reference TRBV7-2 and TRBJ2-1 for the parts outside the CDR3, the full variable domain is GAGVSQSPSNKVTEKGKDVELRCDPISGHTALYWYRQSLGQGLEFLIYFQGNSAPDKSGLPSDRFSAERTGGSVSTLTIQRTQQEDSAVYLCASSLGLAGGVNEQFFGPGTRLTVL.

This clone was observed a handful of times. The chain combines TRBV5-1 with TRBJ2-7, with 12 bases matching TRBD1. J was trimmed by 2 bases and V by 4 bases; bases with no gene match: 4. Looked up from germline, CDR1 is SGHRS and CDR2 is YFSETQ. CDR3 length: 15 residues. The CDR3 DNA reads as TGCGCCAGCAGCAGGGACAGGGGGCGTCCCTACGAGCAGTACTTC. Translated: CASSRDRGRPYEQYF.

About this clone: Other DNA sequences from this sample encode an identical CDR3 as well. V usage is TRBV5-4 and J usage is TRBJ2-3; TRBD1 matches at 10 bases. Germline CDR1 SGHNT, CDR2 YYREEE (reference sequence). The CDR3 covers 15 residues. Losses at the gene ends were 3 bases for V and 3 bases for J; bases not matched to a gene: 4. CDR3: CASSSGQGRTDTQYF. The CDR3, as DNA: TGTGCCAGCAGCTCGGGACAGGGGCGGACAGATACGCAGTATTTT.

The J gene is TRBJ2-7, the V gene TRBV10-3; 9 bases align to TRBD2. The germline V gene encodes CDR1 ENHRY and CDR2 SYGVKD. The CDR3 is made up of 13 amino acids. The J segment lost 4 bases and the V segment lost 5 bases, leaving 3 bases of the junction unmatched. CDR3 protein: CAISWTSDYEQYF. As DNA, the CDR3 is TGTGCCATCAGTTGGACTAGCGATTACGAGCAGTACTTC.

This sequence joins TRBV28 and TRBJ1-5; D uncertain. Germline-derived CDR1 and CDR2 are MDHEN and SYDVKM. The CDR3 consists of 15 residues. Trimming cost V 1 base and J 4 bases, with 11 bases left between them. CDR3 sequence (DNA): TGTGCCAGCAGTTTATTCGGTCTGGGAAATCAGCCCCAGCATTTT. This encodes CASSLFGLGNQPQHF.

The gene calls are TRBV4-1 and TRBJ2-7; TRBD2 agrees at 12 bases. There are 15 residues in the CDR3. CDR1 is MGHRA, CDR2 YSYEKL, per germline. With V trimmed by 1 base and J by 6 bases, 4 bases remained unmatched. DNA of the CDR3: TGCGCCAGCAGCCAAGGGACTAGCGGGACTCCCGAGCAGTACTTC. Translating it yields CASSQGTSGTPEQYF.

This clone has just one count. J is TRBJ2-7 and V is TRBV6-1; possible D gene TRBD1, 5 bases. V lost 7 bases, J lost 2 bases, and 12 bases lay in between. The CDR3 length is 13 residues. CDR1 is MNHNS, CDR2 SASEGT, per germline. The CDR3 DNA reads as TGTGCCAGCAACCGATGGGGCGCCTACGAGCAGTACTTC. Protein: CASNRWGAYEQYF.

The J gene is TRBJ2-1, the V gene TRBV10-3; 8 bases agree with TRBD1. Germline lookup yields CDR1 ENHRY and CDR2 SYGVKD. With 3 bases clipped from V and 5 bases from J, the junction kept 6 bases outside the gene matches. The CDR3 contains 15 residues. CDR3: CAISEARGLDNEQFF. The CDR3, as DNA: TGTGCCATCAGTGAAGCCAGGGGGCTGGACAATGAGCAGTTCTTC.

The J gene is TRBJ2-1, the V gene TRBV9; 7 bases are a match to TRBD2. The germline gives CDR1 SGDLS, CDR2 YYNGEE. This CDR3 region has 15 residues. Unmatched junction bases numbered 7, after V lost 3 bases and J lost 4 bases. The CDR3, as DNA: TGTGCCAGCAGCGAGAGACTAGCAGCATACAATGAGCAGTTCTTC. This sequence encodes CASSERLAAYNEQFF.

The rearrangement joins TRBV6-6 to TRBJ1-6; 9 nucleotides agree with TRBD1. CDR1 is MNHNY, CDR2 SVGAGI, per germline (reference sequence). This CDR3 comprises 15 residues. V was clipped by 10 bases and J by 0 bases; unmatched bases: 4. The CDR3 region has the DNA TGTGCCACACAGGGGGCGGGCTCCTATAATTCACCCCTCCACTTT. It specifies CATQGAGSYNSPLHF.

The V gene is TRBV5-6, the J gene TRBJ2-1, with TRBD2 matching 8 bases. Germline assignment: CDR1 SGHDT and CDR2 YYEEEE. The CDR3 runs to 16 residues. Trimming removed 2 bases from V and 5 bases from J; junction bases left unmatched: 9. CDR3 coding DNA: TGTGCCAGCAGCTTATCGGGAGGGAGTGGCCACAATGAGCAGTTCTTC. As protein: CASSLSGGSGHNEQFF.

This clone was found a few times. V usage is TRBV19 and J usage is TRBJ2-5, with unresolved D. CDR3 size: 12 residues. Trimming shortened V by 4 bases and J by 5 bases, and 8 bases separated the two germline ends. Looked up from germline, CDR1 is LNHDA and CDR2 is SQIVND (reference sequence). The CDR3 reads CASSRTSETQYF. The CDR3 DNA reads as TGTGCCAGTAGTAGAACTTCGGAGACCCAGTACTTC.

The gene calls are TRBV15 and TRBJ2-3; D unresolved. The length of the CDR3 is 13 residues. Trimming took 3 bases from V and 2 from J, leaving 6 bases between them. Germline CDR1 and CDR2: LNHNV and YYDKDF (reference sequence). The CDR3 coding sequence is TGTGCCACCAGCAGTGGGGTCACAGATACGCAGTATTTT. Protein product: CATSSGVTDTQYF.

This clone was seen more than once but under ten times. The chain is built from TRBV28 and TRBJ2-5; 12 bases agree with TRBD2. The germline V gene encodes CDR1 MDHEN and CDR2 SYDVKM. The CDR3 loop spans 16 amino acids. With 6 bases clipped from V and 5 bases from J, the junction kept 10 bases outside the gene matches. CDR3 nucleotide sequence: TGTGCCAGCAGACCACCTAGCGGGGGGGCCCGGGAGACCCAGTACTTC. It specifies CASRPPSGGARETQYF. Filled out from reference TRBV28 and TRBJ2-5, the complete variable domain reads DVKVTQSSRYLVKRTGEKVFLECVQDMDHENMFWYRQDPGLGLRLIYFSYDVKMKEKGDIPEGYSVSREKKERFSLILESASTNQTSMYLCASRPPSGGARETQYFGPGTRLLVL.

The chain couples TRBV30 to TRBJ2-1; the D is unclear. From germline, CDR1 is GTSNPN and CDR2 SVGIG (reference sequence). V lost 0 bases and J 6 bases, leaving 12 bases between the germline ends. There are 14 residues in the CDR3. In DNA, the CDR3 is TGTGCCTGGAGTGTAATTTCTGGATTCAATGAGCAGTTCTTC. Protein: CAWSVISGFNEQFF.

The CDR3 DNA reads as TGTGCCAGCAGAGGACAGGGGTTCCAAGAGACCCAGTACTTC. Protein sequence: CASRGQGFQETQYF. The chain has TRBV6-1 and TRBJ2-5; TRBD1 agrees at 9 bases. Losses at the gene ends were 6 bases for V and 1 base for J; bases not matched to a gene: 3. Germline V gene sequence: CDR1 MNHNS, CDR2 SASEGT. The CDR3 spans 14 residues.

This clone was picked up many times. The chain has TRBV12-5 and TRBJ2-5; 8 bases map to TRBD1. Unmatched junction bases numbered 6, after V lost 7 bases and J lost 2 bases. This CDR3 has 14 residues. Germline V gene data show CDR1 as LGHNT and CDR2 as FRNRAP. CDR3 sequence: CASAWTGTQETQYF. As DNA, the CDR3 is TGTGCTAGTGCCTGGACAGGGACACAAGAGACCCAGTACTTC.

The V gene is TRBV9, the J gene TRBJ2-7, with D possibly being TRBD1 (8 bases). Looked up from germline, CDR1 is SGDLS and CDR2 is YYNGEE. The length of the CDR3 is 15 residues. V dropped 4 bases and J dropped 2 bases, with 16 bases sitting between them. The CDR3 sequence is CASSSGQGGPYEQYF. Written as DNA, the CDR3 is TGTGCCAGCAGCTCCGGACAGGGAGGGCCCTACGAGCAGTACTTC.

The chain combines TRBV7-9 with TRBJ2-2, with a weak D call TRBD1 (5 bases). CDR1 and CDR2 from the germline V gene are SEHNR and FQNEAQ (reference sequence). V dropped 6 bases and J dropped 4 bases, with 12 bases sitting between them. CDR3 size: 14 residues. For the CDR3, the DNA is TGTGCCAGCAGTCCCAGGGTACTCACCGGGGAGCTGTTTTTT. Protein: CASSPRVLTGELFF.

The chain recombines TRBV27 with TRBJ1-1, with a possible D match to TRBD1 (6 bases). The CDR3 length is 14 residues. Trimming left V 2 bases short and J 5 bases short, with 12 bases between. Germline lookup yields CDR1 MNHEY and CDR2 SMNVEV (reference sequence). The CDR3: CASSLRGALTEAFF. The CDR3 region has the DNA TGTGCCAGCAGTTTACGGGGGGCGTTGACTGAAGCTTTCTTT.

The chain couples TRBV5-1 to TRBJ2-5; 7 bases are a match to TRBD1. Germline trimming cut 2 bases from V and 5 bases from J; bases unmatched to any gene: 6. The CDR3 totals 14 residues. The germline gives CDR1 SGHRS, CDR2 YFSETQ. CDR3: CASSFVDRAETQYF. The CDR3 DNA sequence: TGCGCCAGCAGCTTTGTTGACAGGGCGGAGACCCAGTACTTC. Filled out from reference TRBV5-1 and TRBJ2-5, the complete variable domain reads KAGVTQTPRYLIKTRGQQVTLSCSPISGHRSVSWYQQTPGQGLQFLFEYFSETQRNKGNFPGRFSGRQFSNSRSEMNVSTLELGDSALYLCASSFVDRAETQYFGPGTRLLVL.

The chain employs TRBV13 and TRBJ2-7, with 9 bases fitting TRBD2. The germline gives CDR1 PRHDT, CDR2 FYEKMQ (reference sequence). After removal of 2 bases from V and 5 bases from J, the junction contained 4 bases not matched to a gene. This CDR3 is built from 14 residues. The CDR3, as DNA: TGTGCCAGCAGCTTAAGGCGGGAGGGGAACGAGCAGTACTTC. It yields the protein CASSLRREGNEQYF.

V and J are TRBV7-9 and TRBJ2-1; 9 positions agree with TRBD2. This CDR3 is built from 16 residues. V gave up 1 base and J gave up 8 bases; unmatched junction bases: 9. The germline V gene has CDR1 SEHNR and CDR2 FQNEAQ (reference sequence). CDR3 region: CASSLGGAGGPYEQFF. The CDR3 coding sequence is TGTGCCAGCAGCTTAGGAGGGGCGGGAGGGCCGTATGAGCAGTTCTTC. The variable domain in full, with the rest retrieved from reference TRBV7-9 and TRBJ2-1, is DTGVSQNPRHKITKRGQNVTFRCDPISEHNRLYWYRQTLGQGPEFLTYFQNEAQLEKSRLLSDRFSAERPKGSFSTLEIQRTEQGDSAMYLCASSLGGAGGPYEQFFGPGTRLTVL.

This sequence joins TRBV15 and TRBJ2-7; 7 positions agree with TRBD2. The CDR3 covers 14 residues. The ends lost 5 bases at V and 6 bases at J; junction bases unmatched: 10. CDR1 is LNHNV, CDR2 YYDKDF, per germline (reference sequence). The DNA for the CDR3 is TGTGCCACCAGCGCGGGGGTGGGGCATGGCGAGCAGTACTTC. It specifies CATSAGVGHGEQYF.

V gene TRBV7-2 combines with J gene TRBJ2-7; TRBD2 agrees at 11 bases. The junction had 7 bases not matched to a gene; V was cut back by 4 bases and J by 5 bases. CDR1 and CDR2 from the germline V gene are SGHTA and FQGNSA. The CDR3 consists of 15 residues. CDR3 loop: CASSSPTSGSNEQYF. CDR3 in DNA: TGTGCCAGCAGCTCACCCACTAGCGGGAGTAACGAGCAGTACTTC.